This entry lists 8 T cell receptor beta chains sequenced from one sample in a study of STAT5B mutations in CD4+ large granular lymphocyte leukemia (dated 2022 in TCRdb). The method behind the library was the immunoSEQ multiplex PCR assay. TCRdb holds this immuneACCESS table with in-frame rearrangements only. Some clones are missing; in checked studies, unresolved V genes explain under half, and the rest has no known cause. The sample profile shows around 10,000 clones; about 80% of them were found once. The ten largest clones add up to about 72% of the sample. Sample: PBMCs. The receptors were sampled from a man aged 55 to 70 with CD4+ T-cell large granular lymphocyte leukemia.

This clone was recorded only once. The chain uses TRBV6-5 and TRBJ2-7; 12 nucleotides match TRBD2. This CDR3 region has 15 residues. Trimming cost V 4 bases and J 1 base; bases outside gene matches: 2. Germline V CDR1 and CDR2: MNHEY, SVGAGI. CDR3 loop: CASSLGLAGSYEQYF. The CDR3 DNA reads TGTGCCAGCAGTTTAGGACTAGCGGGATCCTACGAGCAGTACTTC.

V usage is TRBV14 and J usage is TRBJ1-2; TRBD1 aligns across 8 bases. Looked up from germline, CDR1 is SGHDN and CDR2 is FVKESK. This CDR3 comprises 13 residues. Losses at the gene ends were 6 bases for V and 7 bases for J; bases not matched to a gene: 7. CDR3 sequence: CASSFQGALGYTF. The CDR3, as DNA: TGTGCCAGCAGTTTCCAGGGGGCGCTTGGCTACACCTTC.

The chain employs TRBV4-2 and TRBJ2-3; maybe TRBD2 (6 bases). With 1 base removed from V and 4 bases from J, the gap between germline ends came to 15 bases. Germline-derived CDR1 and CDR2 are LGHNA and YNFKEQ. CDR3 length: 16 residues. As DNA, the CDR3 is TGTGCCAGCAGCCAAGGCGTGTCGGCGGGACCAGATACGCAGTATTTT. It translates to CASSQGVSAGPDTQYF.

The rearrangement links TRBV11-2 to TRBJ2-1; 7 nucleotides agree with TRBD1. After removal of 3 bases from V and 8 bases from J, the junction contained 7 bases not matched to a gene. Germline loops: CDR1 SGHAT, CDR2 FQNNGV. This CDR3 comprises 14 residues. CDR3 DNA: TGTGCCAGCAGCTTCCCAACAGGGGCCTATGAGCAGTTCTTC. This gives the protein CASSFPTGAYEQFF.

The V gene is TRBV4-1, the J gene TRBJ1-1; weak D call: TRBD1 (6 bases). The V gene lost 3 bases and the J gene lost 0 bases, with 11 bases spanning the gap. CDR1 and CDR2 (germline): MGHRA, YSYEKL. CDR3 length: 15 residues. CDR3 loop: CASSQLTGMNTEAFF. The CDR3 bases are TGCGCCAGCAGCCAGCTGACAGGAATGAACACTGAAGCTTTCTTT.

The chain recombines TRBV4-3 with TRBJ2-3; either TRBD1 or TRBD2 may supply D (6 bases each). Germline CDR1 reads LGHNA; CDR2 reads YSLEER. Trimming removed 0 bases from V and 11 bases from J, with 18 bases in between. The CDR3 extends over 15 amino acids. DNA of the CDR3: TGCGCCAGCAGCCAAGAAGGGGGATCATTGGGGGGGCAGTATTTT. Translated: CASSQEGGSLGGQYF.

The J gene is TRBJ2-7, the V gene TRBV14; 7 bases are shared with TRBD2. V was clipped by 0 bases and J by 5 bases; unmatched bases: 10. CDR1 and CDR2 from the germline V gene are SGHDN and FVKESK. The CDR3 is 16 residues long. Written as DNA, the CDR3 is TGTGCCAGCAGCCAAGATGCAACCGGGACTACCCACGAGCAGTACTTC. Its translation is CASSQDATGTTHEQYF.

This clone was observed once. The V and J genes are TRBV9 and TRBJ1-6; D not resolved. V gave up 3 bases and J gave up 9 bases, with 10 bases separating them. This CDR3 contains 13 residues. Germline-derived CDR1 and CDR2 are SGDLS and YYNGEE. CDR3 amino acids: CASSAGPRSPLHF. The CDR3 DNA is TGTGCCAGCAGCGCCGGGCCGCGTTCACCCCTCCACTTT.